This is a list of T cell receptor beta chains from one sample in a study of PD-1 blockade in classical Hodgkin lymphoma. TCRdb keeps only in-frame clones here, not all; method: immunoSEQ multiplex PCR. The data show some 150,000 clones, nearly 80% seen once. The sample was peripheral blood mononuclear cells (PBMCs), taken before the second cycle of nivolumab. The receptors come from a human donor with classical Hodgkin lymphoma. The CDR3 runs from the conserved cysteine through the conserved F or W. The D gene is left open where the match is weak. For some rows the clone size is stated as once, few or many, or as a class when expanded; others skip it.

D	V	J	size	CDR3	DNA
.	TRBV19	TRBJ2-2	.	CASSIQVVGELFF	TGTGCCAGTAGTATTCAAGTGGTCGGGGAGCTGTTTTTT
.	TRBV6-5	TRBJ1-2	many	CASRTGTRLWDGYTF	TGTGCCAGCAGAACCGGGACTCGTCTTTGGGATGGCTACACCTTC
TRBD1	TRBV6-1	TRBJ2-1	.	CASSELDRGPGEQFF	TGTGCCAGCAGTGAATTGGACAGGGGGCCGGGTGAGCAGTTCTTC
.	TRBV6-1	TRBJ1-5	.	CASSAGKAQPQHF	TGTGCCAGCAGTGCGGGTAAGGCGCAGCCCCAGCATTTT
.	TRBV10-3	TRBJ2-1	.	CAIKGLGDNEQFF	TGTGCCATCAAAGGCCTCGGGGACAATGAGCAGTTCTTC
.	TRBV7-8	TRBJ1-3	.	CASSLEVLYRASGNTIYF	TGTGCCAGCAGCTTAGAGGTCCTTTACAGGGCTTCTGGAAACACCATATATTTT
.	TRBV7-2	TRBJ2-1	.	CASSLFGGYNEQFF	TGTGCCAGCAGCTTATTCGGCGGTTACAATGAGCAGTTCTTC
TRBD1	TRBV6-5	TRBJ1-2	.	CASSNGQGGYTF	TGTGCCAGCAGTAACGGACAGGGTGGCTACACCTTC
TRBD1	TRBV7-3	TRBJ2-5	.	CASSPDRVETQYF	TGTGCCAGCAGCCCCGACAGGGTTGAGACCCAGTACTTC
.	TRBV16	TRBJ2-2	.	CASSQWAGINTGELFF	TGTGCCAGCAGCCAATGGGCTGGAATAAACACCGGGGAGCTGTTTTTT
.	TRBV7-2	TRBJ1-5	.	CASSLVSNQPQHF	TGTGCCAGCAGCTTAGTATCGAATCAGCCCCAGCATTTT
TRBD1	TRBV28	TRBJ2-5	.	CASRHDRGPLETQYF	TGTGCCAGCAGGCATGACAGGGGGCCTCTAGAGACCCAGTACTTC
TRBD2	TRBV27	TRBJ2-1	.	CASSFFQRGNEQFF	TGTGCCAGCAGTTTTTTTCAGCGGGGTAATGAGCAGTTCTTC
.	TRBV6-5	TRBJ2-5	.	CASSYSTSETEYF	TGTGCCAGCAGTTACTCGACTTCCGAGACTGAGTACTTC
.	TRBV18	TRBJ2-1	once	CASSPVKGVGSYNEQFF	TGTGCCAGCTCCCCGGTTAAGGGAGTTGGGTCCTACAATGAGCAGTTCTTC
.	TRBV19	TRBJ1-1	.	CASSIVVSTEAFF	TGTGCCAGTAGTATAGTAGTTAGCACTGAAGCTTTCTTT
.	TRBV11-2	TRBJ2-7	few	CASSQGQSGYEQYF	TGTGCCAGCAGCCAGGGGCAGTCGGGCTACGAGCAGTACTTC
.	TRBV6-5	TRBJ1-2	.	CASSYDSYYGYTF	TGTGCCAGCAGTTACGACAGTTACTATGGCTACACCTTC
.	TRBV7-7	TRBJ2-1	.	CASSSDRNNEQFF	TGTGCCAGCAGCTCGGACAGAAACAATGAGCAGTTCTTC
.	TRBV19	TRBJ2-5	few	CASSLAAGALETQYF	TGTGCCAGTAGTCTGGCGGCCGGGGCACTAGAGACCCAGTACTTC
.	TRBV7-9	TRBJ1-6	few	CASSRDANNSPLHF	TGTGCCAGCAGTAGGGACGCCAATAATTCACCCCTCCACTTT
.	TRBV4-1	TRBJ2-1	.	CASSQAERLYNEQFF	TGCGCCAGCAGCCAAGCCGAGAGACTCTACAATGAGCAGTTCTTC
TRBD2	TRBV10-2	TRBJ2-7	.	CASSRFTGSTTSGPTYEQYF	TGCGCCAGCAGTCGTTTTACGGGAAGCACAACTAGCGGGCCTACCTACGAGCAGTACTTC
.	TRBV5-1	TRBJ2-3	medium-sized	CASSLWGSTDTQYF	TGCGCCAGCAGCTTGTGGGGTAGCACAGATACGCAGTATTTT
.	TRBV9	TRBJ2-7	.	CASSTWSGPSYEQYF	TGTGCCAGCAGCACCTGGAGCGGGCCCTCCTACGAGCAGTACTTC
.	TRBV6-5	TRBJ1-5	.	CASSDSGNQPQHF	TGTGCCAGCAGCGACAGCGGCAATCAGCCCCAGCATTTT
.	TRBV11-1	TRBJ2-5	.	CASSLTSVGGLETQYF	TGTGCCAGCAGCTTGACCTCCGTGGGGGGCCTGGAGACCCAGTACTTC
.	TRBV6-6	TRBJ2-7	.	CASSYSTGLAYEQYF	TGTGCCAGCAGTTACTCGACGGGACTCGCCTACGAGCAGTACTTC
TRBD1	TRBV18	TRBJ2-1	.	CASSPPLLPGQGFEQFF	TGTGCCAGCTCACCACCTCTCCTTCCGGGACAGGGGTTCGAGCAGTTCTTC
TRBD2	TRBV2	TRBJ2-3	.	CASSEEAGGPDTQYF	TGTGCCAGCAGTGAGGAAGCGGGGGGGCCCGATACGCAGTATTTT
.	TRBV7-9	TRBJ1-2	few	CASSLSSTGEDGYTF	TGTGCCAGCAGCTTATCCTCGACAGGAGAGGATGGCTACACCTTC
TRBD1	TRBV11-1	TRBJ1-1	.	CASSSQRDRDGGEAFF	TGTGCCAGCAGCTCACAGAGGGACAGGGACGGGGGTGAAGCTTTCTTT
TRBD1	TRBV5-6	TRBJ1-2	few	CASSDRVNYGYTF	TGTGCCAGCAGCGACAGGGTTAACTATGGCTACACCTTC
TRBD1	TRBV15	TRBJ1-6	.	CATSRDLDREGSRYNSPLHF	TGTGCCACCAGCAGAGATTTGGACAGGGAGGGGTCGAGGTATAATTCACCCCTCCACTTT
TRBD1	TRBV11-3	TRBJ1-3	.	CASSTRQGRNTIYF	TGTGCCAGCAGCACCAGACAGGGGAGGAACACCATATATTTT
.	TRBV15	TRBJ2-7	.	CATSRDPYIYEQYF	TGTGCCACCAGCAGAGACCCCTACATATACGAGCAGTACTTC
.	TRBV7-9	TRBJ2-5	.	CASSLVPSGETQYF	TGTGCCAGCAGCTTAGTCCCCTCCGGGGAGACCCAGTACTTC
.	TRBV5-5	TRBJ1-2	.	CASTAGQANYGYTF	TGTGCCAGCACCGCGGGACAAGCTAACTATGGCTACACCTTC
TRBD2	TRBV7-2	TRBJ2-3	.	CASSLGRLAGTDTQYF	TGTGCCAGCAGCTTAGGGCGGCTAGCGGGAACAGATACGCAGTATTTT
.	TRBV27	TRBJ2-3	.	CASSLSGVVRGGSTDTQYF	TGTGCCAGCAGTTTATCGGGGGTGGTGAGGGGAGGAAGCACAGATACGCAGTATTTT
TRBD1	TRBV6-1	TRBJ2-4	.	CASSAPPAGGDLAKNIQYF	TGTGCCAGCAGTGCACCGCCGGCAGGGGGCGACTTGGCCAAAAACATTCAGTACTTC
TRBD2	TRBV7-9	TRBJ2-1	.	CASSKWGGSYNEQFF	TGTGCCAGCAGCAAGTGGGGGGGCTCCTACAATGAGCAGTTCTTC
.	TRBV2	TRBJ2-7	.	CASSSGGRTPPYEQYF	TGTGCCAGCAGCTCTGGGGGACGGACCCCACCCTACGAGCAGTACTTC
.	TRBV5-6	TRBJ1-1	.	CASSSLGQVRAFF	TGTGCCAGCAGCTCCCTTGGCCAAGTCAGGGCTTTCTTT
TRBD1	TRBV10-3	TRBJ1-2	.	CAVDRGGNYGYTF	TGTGCCGTCGACAGGGGAGGGAACTATGGCTACACCTTC
.	TRBV5-6	TRBJ2-1	.	CASSLAVGVHPTYNEQFF	TGTGCCAGCAGCTTGGCCGTCGGGGTCCACCCCACCTACAATGAGCAGTTCTTC
.	TRBV4-1	TRBJ1-3	.	CASSQNPTGGNTIYF	TGCGCCAGCAGCCAAAACCCCACGGGTGGAAACACCATATATTTT
.	TRBV10-3	TRBJ1-5	.	CAISGEGGNQPQHF	TGTGCCATCAGTGGAGAAGGTGGCAATCAGCCCCAGCATTTT
TRBD2	TRBV4-2	TRBJ2-5	.	CASSQDPSGSGGPGETQYF	TGTGCCAGCAGCCAAGACCCCTCCGGATCGGGGGGGCCGGGTGAGACCCAGTACTTC
.	TRBV7-7	TRBJ2-5	.	CASSPDGQETQYF	TGTGCTAGCAGCCCCGACGGGCAAGAGACCCAGTACTTC
.	TRBV18	TRBJ2-1	.	CASSPPPDYNEQFF	TGTGCCAGCTCACCACCCCCAGATTACAATGAGCAGTTCTTC
TRBD2	TRBV28	TRBJ2-4	.	CASSLWGLARLAKNIQYF	TGTGCCAGCAGTTTATGGGGACTAGCGCGGTTAGCCAAAAACATTCAGTACTTC
.	TRBV6-6	TRBJ2-1	.	CASSYGLANNEQFF	TGTGCCAGCAGTTACGGGCTAGCCAACAATGAGCAGTTCTTC
TRBD2	TRBV4-2	TRBJ2-4	.	CASTRAWTSGGPFENIQYF	TGTGCCAGCACCCGGGCCTGGACTAGCGGGGGGCCTTTCGAAAACATTCAGTACTTC
TRBD1	TRBV11-1	TRBJ1-1	.	CASSFPRQGLIANTEAFF	TGTGCCAGCAGCTTCCCGAGACAGGGGCTCATCGCGAACACTGAAGCTTTCTTT
TRBD1	TRBV6-5	TRBJ1-1	few	CASTAGTGHTEAFF	TGTGCCAGCACCGCCGGGACAGGTCACACTGAAGCTTTCTTT
TRBD1	TRBV7-7	TRBJ2-5	.	CASSFRQGRGETQYF	TGTGCTAGCAGCTTCCGACAGGGGCGCGGGGAGACCCAGTACTTC